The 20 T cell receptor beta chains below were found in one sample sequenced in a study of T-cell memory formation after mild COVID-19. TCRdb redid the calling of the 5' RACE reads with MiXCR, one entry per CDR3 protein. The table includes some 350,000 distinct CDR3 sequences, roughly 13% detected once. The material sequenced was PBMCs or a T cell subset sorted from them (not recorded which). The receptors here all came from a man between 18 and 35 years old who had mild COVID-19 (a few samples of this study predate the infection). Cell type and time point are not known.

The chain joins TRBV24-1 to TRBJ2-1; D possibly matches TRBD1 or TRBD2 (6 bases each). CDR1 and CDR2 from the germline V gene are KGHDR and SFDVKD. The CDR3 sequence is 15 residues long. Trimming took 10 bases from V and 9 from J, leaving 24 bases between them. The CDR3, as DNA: TGTGCCACTTTCGACGGGAGTAGGGGGAAGGCTGAGCAGTTCTTC. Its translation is CATFDGSRGKAEQFF.

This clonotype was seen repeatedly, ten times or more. As DNA, the CDR3 is TGCAGTGCTAGAGATATCGGTTCGACAGATACGCAGTATTTT. It yields the protein CSARDIGSTDTQYF. The chain links TRBV20-1 to TRBJ2-3; D is uncertain. This CDR3 region has 14 residues. Germline CDR1 reads DFQATT; CDR2 reads SNEGSKA (reference sequence). V gave up 0 bases and J gave up 3 bases, with 10 bases separating them.

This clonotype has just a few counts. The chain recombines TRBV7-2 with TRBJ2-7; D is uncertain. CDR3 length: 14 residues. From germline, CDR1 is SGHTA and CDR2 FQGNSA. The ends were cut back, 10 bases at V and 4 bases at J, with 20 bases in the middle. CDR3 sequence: CATAISSGEYEQYF. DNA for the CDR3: TGTGCCACCGCCATCTCTAGTGGGGAATACGAGCAGTACTTC.

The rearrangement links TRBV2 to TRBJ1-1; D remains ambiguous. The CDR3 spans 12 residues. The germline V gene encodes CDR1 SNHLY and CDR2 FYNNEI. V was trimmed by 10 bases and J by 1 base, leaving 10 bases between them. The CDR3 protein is CATRQSNTEAFF. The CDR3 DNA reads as TGTGCCACCCGTCAGTCGAACACTGAAGCTTTCTTT. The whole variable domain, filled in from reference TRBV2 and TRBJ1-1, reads EPEVTQTPSHQVTQMGQEVILRCVPISNHLYFYWYRQILGQKVEFLVSFYNNEISEKSEIFDDQFSVERPDGSNFTLKIRSTKLEDSAMYFCATRQSNTEAFFGQGTRLTVV.

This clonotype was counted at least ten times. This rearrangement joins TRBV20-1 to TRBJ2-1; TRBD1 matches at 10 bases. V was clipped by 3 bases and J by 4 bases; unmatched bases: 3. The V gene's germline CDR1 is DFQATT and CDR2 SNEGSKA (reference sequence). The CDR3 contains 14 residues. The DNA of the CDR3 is TGCAGTGCTAGCGGACAGGGGGGGTACAATGAGCAGTTCTTC. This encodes CSASGQGGYNEQFF.

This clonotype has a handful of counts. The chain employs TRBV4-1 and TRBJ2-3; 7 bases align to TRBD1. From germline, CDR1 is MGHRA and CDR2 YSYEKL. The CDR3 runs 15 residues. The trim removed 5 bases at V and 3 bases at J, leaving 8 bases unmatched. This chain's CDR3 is CASSTDRVLTDTQYF. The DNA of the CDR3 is TGCGCCAGCAGCACCGACAGGGTCCTTACAGATACGCAGTATTTT.

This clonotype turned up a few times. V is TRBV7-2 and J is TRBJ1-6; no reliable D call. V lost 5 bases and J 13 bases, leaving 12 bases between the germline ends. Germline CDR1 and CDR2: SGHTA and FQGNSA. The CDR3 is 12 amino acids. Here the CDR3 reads CASSPPGRPLHF. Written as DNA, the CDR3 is TGTGCCAGCAGCCCTCCGGGGAGGCCCCTCCACTTT.

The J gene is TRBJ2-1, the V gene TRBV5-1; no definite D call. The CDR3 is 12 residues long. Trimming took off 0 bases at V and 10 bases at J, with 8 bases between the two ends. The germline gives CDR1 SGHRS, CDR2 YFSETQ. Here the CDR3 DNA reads TGCGCCAGCAGCTTGGGTTCGGCCGAGCAGTTCTTC. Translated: CASSLGSAEQFF.

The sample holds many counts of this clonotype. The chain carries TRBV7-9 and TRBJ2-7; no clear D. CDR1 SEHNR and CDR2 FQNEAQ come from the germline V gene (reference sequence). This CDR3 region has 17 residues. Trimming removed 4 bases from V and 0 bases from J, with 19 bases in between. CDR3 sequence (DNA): TGTGCCAGCAGCTCAGAGGACGGGCTTCCACACTCCTACGAGCAGTACTTC. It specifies CASSSEDGLPHSYEQYF.

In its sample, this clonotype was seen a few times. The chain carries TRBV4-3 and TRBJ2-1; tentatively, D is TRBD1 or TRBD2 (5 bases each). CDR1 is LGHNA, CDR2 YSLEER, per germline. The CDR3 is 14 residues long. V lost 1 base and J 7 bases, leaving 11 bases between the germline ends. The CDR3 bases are TGCGCCAGCAGCCAAGGGGGGATCCGGAATGAGCAGTTCTTC. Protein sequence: CASSQGGIRNEQFF.

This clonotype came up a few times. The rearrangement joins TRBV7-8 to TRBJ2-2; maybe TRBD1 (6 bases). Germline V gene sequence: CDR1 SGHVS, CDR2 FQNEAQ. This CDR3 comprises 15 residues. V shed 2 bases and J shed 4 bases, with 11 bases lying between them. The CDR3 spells CASSLPGHFTGELFF. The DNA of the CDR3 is TGTGCCAGCAGCTTACCGGGACACTTCACCGGGGAGCTGTTTTTT.

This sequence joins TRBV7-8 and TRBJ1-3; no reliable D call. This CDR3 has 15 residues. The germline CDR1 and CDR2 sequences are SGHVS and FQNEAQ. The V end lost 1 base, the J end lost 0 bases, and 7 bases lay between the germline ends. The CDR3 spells CASSLGPFSGNTIYF. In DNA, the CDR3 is TGTGCCAGCAGCTTAGGTCCGTTCTCTGGAAACACCATATATTTT.

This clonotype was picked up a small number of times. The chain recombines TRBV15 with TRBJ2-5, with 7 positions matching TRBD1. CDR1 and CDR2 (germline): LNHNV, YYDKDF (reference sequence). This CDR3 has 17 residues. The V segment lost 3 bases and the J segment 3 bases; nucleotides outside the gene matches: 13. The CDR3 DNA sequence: TGTGCCACCAGCAGGTCAGGGGGTTGGGGATCCGAAGAGACCCAGTACTTC. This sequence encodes CATSRSGGWGSEETQYF.

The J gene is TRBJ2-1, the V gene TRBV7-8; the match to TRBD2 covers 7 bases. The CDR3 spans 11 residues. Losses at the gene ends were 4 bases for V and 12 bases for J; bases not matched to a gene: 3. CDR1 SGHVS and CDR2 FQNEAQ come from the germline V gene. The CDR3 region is CASSSGGRQFF. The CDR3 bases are TGTGCCAGCAGCTCGGGGGGAAGGCAGTTCTTC. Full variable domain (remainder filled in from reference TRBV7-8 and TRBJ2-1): GAGVSQSPRYKVAKRGQDVALRCDPISGHVSLFWYQQALGQGPEFLTYFQNEAQLDKSGLPSDRFFAERPEGSVSTLKIQRTQQEDSAVYLCASSSGGRQFFGPGTRLTVL.

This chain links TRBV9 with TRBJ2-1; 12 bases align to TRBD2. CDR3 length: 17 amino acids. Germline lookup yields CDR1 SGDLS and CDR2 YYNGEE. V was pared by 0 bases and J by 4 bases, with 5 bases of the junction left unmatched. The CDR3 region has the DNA TGTGCCAGCAGCGTAGGCACTAGCGGGGGGCATTACAATGAGCAGTTCTTC. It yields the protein CASSVGTSGGHYNEQFF.

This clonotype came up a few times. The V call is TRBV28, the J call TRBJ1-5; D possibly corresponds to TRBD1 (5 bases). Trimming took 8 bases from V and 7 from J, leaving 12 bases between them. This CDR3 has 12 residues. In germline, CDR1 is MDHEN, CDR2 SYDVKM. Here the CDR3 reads CASLTAGQPQHF. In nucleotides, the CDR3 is TGTGCCAGCTTGACGGCAGGGCAGCCCCAGCATTTT.

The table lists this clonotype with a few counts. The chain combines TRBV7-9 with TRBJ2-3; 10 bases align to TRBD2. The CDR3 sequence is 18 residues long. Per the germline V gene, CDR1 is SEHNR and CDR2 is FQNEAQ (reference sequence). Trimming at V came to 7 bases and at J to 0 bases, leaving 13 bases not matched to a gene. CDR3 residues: CASNPGSSGGPSTDTQYF. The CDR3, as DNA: TGTGCCAGCAACCCAGGGAGTAGCGGGGGGCCGAGCACAGATACGCAGTATTTT.

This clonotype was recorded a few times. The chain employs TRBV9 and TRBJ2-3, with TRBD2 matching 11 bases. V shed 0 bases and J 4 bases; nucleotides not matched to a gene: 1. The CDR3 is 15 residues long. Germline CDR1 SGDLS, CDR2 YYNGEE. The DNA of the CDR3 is TGTGCCAGCAGCGTAGTACTAGCGGGGGCAGATACGCAGTATTTT. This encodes CASSVVLAGADTQYF.

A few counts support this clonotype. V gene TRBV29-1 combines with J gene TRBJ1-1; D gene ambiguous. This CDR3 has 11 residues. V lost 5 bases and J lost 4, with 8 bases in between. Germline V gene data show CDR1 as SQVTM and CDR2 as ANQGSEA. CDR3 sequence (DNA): TGCAGCGTTTGGAGGGCCACTGAAGCTTTCTTT. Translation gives CSVWRATEAFF.

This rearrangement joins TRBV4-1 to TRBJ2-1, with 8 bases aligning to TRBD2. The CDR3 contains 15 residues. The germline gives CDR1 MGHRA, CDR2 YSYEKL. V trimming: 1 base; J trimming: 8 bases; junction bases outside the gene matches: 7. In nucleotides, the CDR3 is TGCGCCAGCAGCCAAGCGGGGACTAGTGGATATGAGCAGTTCTTC. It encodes CASSQAGTSGYEQFF.